The rows below give T cell receptor beta chains drawn from one sample of a study of technical replicates of blood from a few donors. Generated by immunoSEQ multiplex PCR, the TCRdb table keeps only in-frame clones and is missing some. Of more than 70,000 clones in the sample, around 96% were seen once. The specimen sequenced was T cells isolated from PBMCs. The source of these receptors is a human donor in good health. Both conserved end residues are part of each CDR3. Only some rows state a clone size, as once, few, many or a class for expanded clones.

size	V	CDR3
-	TRBV27	CASSPRGLAGGGTGELFF
-	TRBV4-1	CASSPASSGIPYEQYF
-	TRBV2	CASSDRQGRGYTF
-	TRBV6-4	CATEATGTAYNEQFF
-	TRBV5-1	CASSLGLAGGPTYNEQFF
-	TRBV4-1	CASSQDPGIYNSPLHF
-	TRBV10-3	CAISESKGLNYGYTF
-	TRBV21-1	CATITGRGHHEQFF
-	TRBV7-2	CASSPGVLETQYF
-	TRBV6-5	CASSPSGTGVYEQYF
-	TRBV28	CASSLIDRVGTQYF
-	TRBV5-1	CASSLEGGKGEQFF
-	TRBV6-5	CASSRGTGSYQPQHF
-	TRBV4-1	CASSQDIGRRGIASGWETQYF
-	TRBV7-9	CASSPPGQYQETQYF
-	TRBV2	CASSGQVNEQFF
-	TRBV5-1	CASSLITSGSYNEQFF
once	TRBV9	CASSVDNSGSNEQFF
-	TRBV5-1	CASSLNRGNTEAFF
-	TRBV19	CASSKYRDLYEKLFF
-	TRBV30	CAWSITDFEQFF
-	TRBV7-9	CASSNHPGTGGWTEAFF
-	TRBV4-1	CASSQGWYNKDLSLSGPEQFF
-	TRBV11-1	CASSFNDDRYTEAFF
-	TRBV28	CASSHIFVEAFF
-	TRBV4-1	CASSEGPMGLNTEAFF
-	TRBV7-9	CASSSGTSGGASYFF
-	TRBV6-5	CASSYSGGSQPQHF
-	TRBV5-1	CASSFGGDGEKLFF
once	TRBV5-6	CASSFRGNQPQHF
-	TRBV7-8	CASSPAGAPSYEQYF
-	TRBV19	CASSAAGQGPYEQYF
-	TRBV9	CASSVGRGAYNEQFF
-	TRBV6-1	CASTSGGGLHGYTF
-	TRBV7-3	CASSVALSSYNEQFF
-	TRBV25-1	CASSVEVTDTQYF
-	TRBV2	CASSGGSGRYYEQYF
-	TRBV7-8	CASRGGRIDYEQYF
-	TRBV19	CASSTRQGARAYEQYF
-	TRBV15	CAIRRDRGYEQYF
once	TRBV2	CASSYTQEGLREQYF
-	TRBV4-2	CASSQGAGTGVYEQYF
-	TRBV7-8	CASSRSGGSSYEQYF
-	TRBV5-1	CASSLGTSEPTDTQYF
once	TRBV25-1	CASSDSGVNTEAFF
-	TRBV7-9	CASSLGQTGGNTEAFF
-	TRBV10-1	CASSEVLQGQETQYF
-	TRBV11-2	CASSLVLGRAADTQYF
-	TRBV5-1	CASSSQGYGYTF
-	TRBV5-6	CASSLKLAGGYGGTDTQYF
-	TRBV7-2	CASSIAGGDFTYEQYF
-	TRBV19	CASHIRVTGELFF
-	TRBV4-1	CASSRLPWTGGRNENSPLHF
-	TRBV9	CASSVGPGTASYNEQFF
-	TRBV7-9	CASSPARSGSSYEQYF
-	TRBV7-9	CASSIISDYEQYF
-	TRBV10-3	CAISESGTRVGDEQFF
-	TRBV5-6	CASSPTPGYSYEQYF
-	TRBV11-2	CASSNDGLAETYEQYF